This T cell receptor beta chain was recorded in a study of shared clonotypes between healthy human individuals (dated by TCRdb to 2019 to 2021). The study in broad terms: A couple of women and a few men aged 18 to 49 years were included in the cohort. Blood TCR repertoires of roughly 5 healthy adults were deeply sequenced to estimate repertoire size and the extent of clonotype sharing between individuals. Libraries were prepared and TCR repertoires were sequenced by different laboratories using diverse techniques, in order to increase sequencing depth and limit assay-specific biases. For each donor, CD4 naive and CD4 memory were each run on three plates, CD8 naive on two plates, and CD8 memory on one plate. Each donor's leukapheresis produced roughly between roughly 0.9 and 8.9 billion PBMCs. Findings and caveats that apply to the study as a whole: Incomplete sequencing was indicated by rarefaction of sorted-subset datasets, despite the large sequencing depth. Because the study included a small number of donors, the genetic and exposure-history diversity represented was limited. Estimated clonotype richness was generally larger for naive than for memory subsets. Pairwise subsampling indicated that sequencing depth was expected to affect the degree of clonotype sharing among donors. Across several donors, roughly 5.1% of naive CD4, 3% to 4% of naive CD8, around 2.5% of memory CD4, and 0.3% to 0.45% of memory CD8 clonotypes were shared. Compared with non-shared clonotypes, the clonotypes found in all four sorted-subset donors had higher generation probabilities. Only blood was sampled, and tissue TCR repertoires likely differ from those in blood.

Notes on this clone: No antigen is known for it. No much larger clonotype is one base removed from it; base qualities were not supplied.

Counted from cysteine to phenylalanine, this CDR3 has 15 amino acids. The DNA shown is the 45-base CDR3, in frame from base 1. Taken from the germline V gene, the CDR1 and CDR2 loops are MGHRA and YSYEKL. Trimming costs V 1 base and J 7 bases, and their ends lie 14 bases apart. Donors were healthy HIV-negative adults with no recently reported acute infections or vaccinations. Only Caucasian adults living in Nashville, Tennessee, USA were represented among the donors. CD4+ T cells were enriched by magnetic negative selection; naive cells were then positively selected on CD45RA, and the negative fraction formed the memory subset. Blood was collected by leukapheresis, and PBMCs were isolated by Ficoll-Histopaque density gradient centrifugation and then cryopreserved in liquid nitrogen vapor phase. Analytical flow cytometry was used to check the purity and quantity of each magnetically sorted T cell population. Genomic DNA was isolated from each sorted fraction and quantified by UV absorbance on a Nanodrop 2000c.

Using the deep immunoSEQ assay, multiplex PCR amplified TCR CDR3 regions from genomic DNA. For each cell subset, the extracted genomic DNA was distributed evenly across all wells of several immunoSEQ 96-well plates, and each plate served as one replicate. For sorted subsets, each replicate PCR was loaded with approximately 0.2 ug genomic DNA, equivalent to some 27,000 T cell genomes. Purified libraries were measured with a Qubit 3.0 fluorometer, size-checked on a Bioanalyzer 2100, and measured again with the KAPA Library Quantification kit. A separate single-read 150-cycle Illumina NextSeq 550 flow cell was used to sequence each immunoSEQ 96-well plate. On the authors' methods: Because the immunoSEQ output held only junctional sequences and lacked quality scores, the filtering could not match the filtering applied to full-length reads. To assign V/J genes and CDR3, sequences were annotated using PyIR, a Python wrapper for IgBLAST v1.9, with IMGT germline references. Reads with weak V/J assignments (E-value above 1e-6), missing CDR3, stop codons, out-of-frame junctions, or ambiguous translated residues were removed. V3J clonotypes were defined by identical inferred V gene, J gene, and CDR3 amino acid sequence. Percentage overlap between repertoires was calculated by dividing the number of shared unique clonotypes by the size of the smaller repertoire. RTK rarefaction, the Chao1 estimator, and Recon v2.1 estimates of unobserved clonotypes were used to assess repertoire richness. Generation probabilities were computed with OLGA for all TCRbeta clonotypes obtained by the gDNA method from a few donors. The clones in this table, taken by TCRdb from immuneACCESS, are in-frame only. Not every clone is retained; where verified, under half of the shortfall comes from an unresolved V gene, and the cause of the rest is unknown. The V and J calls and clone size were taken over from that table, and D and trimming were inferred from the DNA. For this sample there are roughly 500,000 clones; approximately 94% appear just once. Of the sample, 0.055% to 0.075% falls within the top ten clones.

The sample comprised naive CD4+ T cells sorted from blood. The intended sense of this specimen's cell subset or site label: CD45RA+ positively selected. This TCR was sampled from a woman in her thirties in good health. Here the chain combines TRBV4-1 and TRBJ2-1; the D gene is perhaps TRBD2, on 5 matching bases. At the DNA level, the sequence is TGCGCCAGCAGCCAAGGAGCGGCGAGGGTTAATGAGCAGTTCTTC. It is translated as CASSQGAARVNEQFF.